The TCR beta chain under discussion was sequenced for a study of T-cell memory formation after mild COVID-19. Study results and caveats: Among contracting clones, CD4+ were mainly CM/EM and CD8+ enriched in EMRA. Cross-reactive memory appears to have joined, as suggested by some responding clones showing up in pre-infection memory. Contracting clones from day 15 to 85 showed balanced CD4/CD8; later expanders favored CD4+.

A 5'RACE reaction primed in the constant segment made cDNA libraries of TCR alpha and TCR beta, and these carried sample barcodes and UMIs. One entry per CDR3 protein results from TCRdb running MiXCR on the 5' RACE reads. The table shows about 440,000 distinct CDR3 sequences, with 20% occurring only once. In the case of this clonotype: Antigen specificity is unknown.

This clonotype was obtained from an adult woman who had mild COVID-19 (a few samples of this study predate the infection). Cell type and time point are not known. The sequenced sample was PBMCs or a T cell subset sorted from them (not recorded which).

Written as DNA, the CDR3 is TGCGCCAGCAGCCGGGGACTAGCGGGAGGGGGAAAGTCCTACAATGAGCAGTTCTTC. This sequence encodes CASSRGLAGGGKSYNEQFF. The chain joins TRBV4-1 to TRBJ2-1; TRBD2 aligns across 16 bases. The length of the CDR3 is 19 residues. Germline loops: CDR1 MGHRA, CDR2 YSYEKL. Losses at the gene ends were 4 bases for V and 1 base for J; bases not matched to a gene: 7.